This TCR beta chain appears in the sequencing data of a study of T cells in localized non-small cell lung cancer. This table comes from immunoSEQ multiplex PCR, and its TCRdb copy is limited to in-frame clones, with some not included. The sample has about 74,000 clones, approximately 84% seen once. V gave up 5 bases and J gave up 4 bases; unmatched junction bases: 7. The CDR3 spans 16 residues. CDR1 is SGHVS and CDR2 is FNYEAQ in the germline V gene. Study-wide results and caveats: T cell clonality was highest in uninvolved adjacent lung, above tumor. Investigators sequenced only a single tumor region, leaving heterogeneity possible. Adjacent lung was found to contain a median roughly 58 of the top 100 tumor clones.

Worth noting for this clone: Its cognate antigen is unknown.

The V call is TRBV7-6, the J call TRBJ2-3; 12 bases match TRBD2. Sequencing used peripheral blood, obtained before any cancer treatment. This receptor was taken from a female donor aged 60 or older with stage I lung adenocarcinoma. The CDR3 DNA reads as TGTGCCAGCAGCCCAGCTGGGACTAGCGGGTCAGATACGCAGTATTTT. Its protein is CASSPAGTSGSDTQYF.